These T cell receptor beta chains were read from a single sample in a study of preoperative IRX-2 immunotherapy in early breast cancer. Here immunoSEQ multiplex PCR was the method, and the copy in TCRdb shows in-frame clones only, minus some. The sample has over 35,000 clones, about 94% seen once; the top ten hold roughly 1.6%. Sequencing was performed on tumor tissue, taken after IRX-2 immunotherapy. Receptor source: a human donor with breast cancer. Each CDR3 is given without its conserved first and last residue.

CDR3,J,V
ASSVPGGNTIY,TRBJ1-3,TRBV9
ASTGTDHTDTQY,TRBJ2-3,TRBV28
SGGITDTQY,TRBJ2-3,TRBV20-1
ASSYSVAGNTIY,TRBJ1-3,TRBV6-5
ASSRNQLYEQY,TRBJ2-7,TRBV27
ASSFGLDSLMYEQY,NA,TRBV27
ATSRVRGHGNIQY,TRBJ2-4,TRBV15
ASSVENNQNIQY,TRBJ2-4,TRBV9
ATSRERGARDGYT,TRBJ1-2,TRBV15
ASRQASNTGELF,TRBJ2-2,TRBV19